This is a list of T cell receptor beta chains from one sample in a study of human T cells and chemical hapten exposure. A single record per CDR3 protein comes from TCRdb applying MiXCR to the RACE reads. Among approximately 41,000 distinct CDR3 sequences, approximately 7.6% were seen once, and the ten largest hold 1% to 1.5%. The sample was whole blood, taken in connection with sensitization to the hapten diphenylcyclopropenone (DPC). Every receptor here comes from a woman in her fifties or sixties with alopecia areata. Some clones in this sample may be carry-over from other donors' samples. CDR3s include the opening cysteine and the closing phenylalanine or tryptophan. Each record gives: clone size, J gene, V gene, D gene, CDR3 DNA, CDR3 protein. The D gene is left open where the match is weak. Clone size appears in some rows only: once, few, many, or a class for an expanded clone.

many | TRBJ1-1 | TRBV5-5 | - | TGTGCCAGCAGCTTGGGGACAGTCAAGAACTTT | CASSLGTVKNF
many | TRBJ1-1 | TRBV3-1 | - | TGTGCCAGCAGCCAAGTCCAGGGTAACACTGAAGCTTTCTTT | CASSQVQGNTEAFF
- | TRBJ2-1 | TRBV6-2/TRBV6-3 | - | TGTGCCAGCAGTTACCCCCCACGTGGGATCTACAATGAGCAGTTCTTC | CASSYPPRGIYNEQFF
many | TRBJ1-4 | TRBV7-3 | TRBD1 | TGTGCCAGCAGCCAGACAGGGGCCGAAAAACTGTTTTTT | CASSQTGAEKLFF
few | TRBJ1-5 | TRBV10-1 | - | TGCGCCAGCAGTGTTGGCAGGGATCAGCCCCAGCATTTT | CASSVGRDQPQHF
many | TRBJ1-2 | TRBV18 | - | TGTGCCAGCTCACCGGGGGAACACTATGGCTACACCTTC | CASSPGEHYGYTF
- | TRBJ2-5 | TRBV7-2 | TRBD2 | TGTGCCAGCAGAGGACTAGCGGGAGGGCCAAAGACCCAGTACTTC | CASRGLAGGPKTQYF
many | TRBJ1-5 | TRBV6-2/TRBV6-3 | - | TGTGCCAGCAGTTACGGGACGGGCCTCAGCAATCAGCCCCAGCATTTT | CASSYGTGLSNQPQHF
- | TRBJ2-1 | TRBV7-6 | TRBD2 | TGTGCCAGCAGCTTAGCCACCCAGCGGGAGCGCCATGAGCAGTTCTTC | CASSLATQRERHEQFF
few | TRBJ2-5 | TRBV9 | TRBD1 | TGTGCCAGCAGCGTCCTAACAGGACAGGGGGAGACCCAGTACTTC | CASSVLTGQGETQYF
few | TRBJ1-1 | TRBV7-9 | - | TGTGCCAGCAGCTTACGGGTCTCTGAAGCTTTCTTT | CASSLRVSEAFF
many | TRBJ2-7 | TRBV7-3 | - | TGTGCCAGCAGCTTACCGCTAGCCTACGAGCAGTACTTC | CASSLPLAYEQYF
many | TRBJ2-1 | TRBV7-6 | TRBD2 | TGTGCCAGCAGCTTGCTGGGGGGGAGCTACTACAATGAGCAGTTCTTC | CASSLLGGSYYNEQFF
few | TRBJ2-5 | TRBV7-6 | - | TGTGCCAGCAGCTTAGGTCCGTCCCAAGAGACCCAGTACTTC | CASSLGPSQETQYF
many | TRBJ2-7 | TRBV7-2 | TRBD1 | TGTGCCAGCAGCTCCCGGGACAGGGTGGGCGAGCAGTACTTC | CASSSRDRVGEQYF
few | TRBJ2-7 | TRBV7-6 | - | TGTGCCAGCAGCTTAAACAGGGATAACGAGCAGTACTTC | CASSLNRDNEQYF
many | TRBJ1-5 | TRBV3-1 | - | TGTGCCAGCAGCCAACAGGGAGGGAATCAGCCCCAGCATTTT | CASSQQGGNQPQHF
many | TRBJ2-1 | TRBV18 | TRBD2 | TGTGCCAGCTCACCGTTGACTAGCGGCAGTTGGAACAATGAGCAGTTCTTC | CASSPLTSGSWNNEQFF
- | TRBJ2-1 | TRBV27 | - | TGTGCCAGCAGTTTATCACGCTCTTACAATGAGCAGTTCTTC | CASSLSRSYNEQFF
- | TRBJ1-4 | TRBV10-3 | TRBD1 | TGTGCCACCACCGGGGGACAGGGGCATGAAAAACTGTTTTTT | CATTGGQGHEKLFF
few | TRBJ2-2 | TRBV5-4 | - | TGTGCCAGCAGCCCCCAAGGGGCAACTCGTGCGAACACCGGGGAGCTGTTTTTT | CASSPQGATRANTGELFF
many | TRBJ2-1 | TRBV28 | TRBD2 | TGTGCCAGCAGTGGGTTAGCGGGAGGAGAGCAGTTCTTC | CASSGLAGGEQFF
many | TRBJ2-1 | TRBV29-1 | TRBD2 | TGCAGCGGGGGACTAGCGGGAGGTTTGTACAATGAGCAGTTCTTC | CSGGLAGGLYNEQFF
- | TRBJ1-1 | TRBV5-1 | - | TGCGCCAGCAGCTTGGAGGCAAGCATGAACACTGAAGCTTTCTTT | CASSLEASMNTEAFF